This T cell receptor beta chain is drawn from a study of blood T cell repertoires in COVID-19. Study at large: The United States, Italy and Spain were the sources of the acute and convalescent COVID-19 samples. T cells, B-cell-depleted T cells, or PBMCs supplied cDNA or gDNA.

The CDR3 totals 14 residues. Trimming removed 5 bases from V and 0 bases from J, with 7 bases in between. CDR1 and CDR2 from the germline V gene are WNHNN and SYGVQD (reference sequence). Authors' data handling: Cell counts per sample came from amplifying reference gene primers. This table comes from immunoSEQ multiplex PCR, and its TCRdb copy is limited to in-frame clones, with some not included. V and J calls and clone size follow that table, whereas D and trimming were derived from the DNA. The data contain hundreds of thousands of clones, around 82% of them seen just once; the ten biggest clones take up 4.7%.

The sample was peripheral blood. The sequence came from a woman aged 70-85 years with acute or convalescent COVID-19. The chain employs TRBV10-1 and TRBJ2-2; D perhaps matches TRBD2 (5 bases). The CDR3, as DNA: TGCGCCAGCAGTAGACTAACGAACACCGGGGAGCTGTTTTTT. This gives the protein CASSRLTNTGELFF.